The text below deals with one T cell receptor beta chain. As processed by the authors: Using reference gene primer amplification, nucleated cell counts were estimated. The method was immunoSEQ multiplex PCR; TCRdb's version includes in-frame clones alone and lacks a portion of them. Clone size and V and J calls were adopted from that table, with D and trimming inferred from the DNA. The sample includes about 250,000 clones, 86% seen only once; the top ten take 3%. V shed 4 bases, J shed 2 bases, and the junction held 6 bases outside the gene matches. The CDR3 extends over 16 amino acids. Per germline, CDR1 MGHRA and CDR2 YSYEKL. This entry comes from a study of blood T cell repertoires in COVID-19. At the level of the study: Italy, Spain and the United States were the sources of the convalescent and acute COVID-19 samples.

The sample consisted of peripheral blood. The V call is TRBV4-1, the J call TRBJ2-1; 9 bases match TRBD1. This receptor was taken from a woman under 40 with active or convalescent COVID-19. Here the CDR3 DNA reads TGCGCCAGCAGCCCAACAGGGGGCGGCCCCTACAATGAGCAGTTCTTC. This gives the protein CASSPTGGGPYNEQFF.